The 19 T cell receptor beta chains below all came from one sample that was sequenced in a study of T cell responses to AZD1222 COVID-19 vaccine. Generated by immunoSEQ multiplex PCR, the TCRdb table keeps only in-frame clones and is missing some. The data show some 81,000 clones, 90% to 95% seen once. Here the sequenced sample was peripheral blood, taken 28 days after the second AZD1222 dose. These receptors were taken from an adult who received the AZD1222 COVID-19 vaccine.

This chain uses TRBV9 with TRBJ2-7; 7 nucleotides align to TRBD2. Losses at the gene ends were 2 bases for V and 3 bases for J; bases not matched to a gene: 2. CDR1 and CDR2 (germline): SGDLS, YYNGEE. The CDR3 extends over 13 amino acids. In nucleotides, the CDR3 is TGTGCCAGCAGCGTCGGGGGGAGCTACGAGCAGTACTTC. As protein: CASSVGGSYEQYF.

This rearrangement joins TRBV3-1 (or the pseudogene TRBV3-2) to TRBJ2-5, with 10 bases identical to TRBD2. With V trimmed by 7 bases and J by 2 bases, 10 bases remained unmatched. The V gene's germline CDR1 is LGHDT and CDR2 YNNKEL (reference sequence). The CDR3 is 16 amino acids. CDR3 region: CASTPLLAGGQETQYF. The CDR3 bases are TGTGCCAGCACTCCCCTTTTAGCGGGGGGACAAGAGACCCAGTACTTC.

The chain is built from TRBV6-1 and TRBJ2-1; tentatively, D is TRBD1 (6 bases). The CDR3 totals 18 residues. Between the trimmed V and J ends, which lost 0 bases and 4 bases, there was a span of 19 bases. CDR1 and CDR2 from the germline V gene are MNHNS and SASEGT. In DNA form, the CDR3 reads TGTGCCAGCAGTGAAGCTGGGGGCCAGTGGACGCCTTACAATGAGCAGTTCTTC. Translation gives CASSEAGGQWTPYNEQFF.

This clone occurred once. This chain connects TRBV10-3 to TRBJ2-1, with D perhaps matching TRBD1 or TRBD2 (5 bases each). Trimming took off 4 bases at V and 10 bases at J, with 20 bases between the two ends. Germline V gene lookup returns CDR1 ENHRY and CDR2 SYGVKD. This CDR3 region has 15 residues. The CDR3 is CAISGGSGLFTEQFF. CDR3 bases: TGTGCCATCAGTGGGGGCAGCGGACTCTTCACGGAGCAGTTCTTC.

Written as DNA, the CDR3 is TGCAGCGTAGGGGCCAACTATGGCTACACCTTC. As protein: CSVGANYGYTF. The chain has TRBV29-1 and TRBJ1-2, with D maybe TRBD1 (5 bases). Germline V lookup: CDR1 SQVTM, CDR2 ANQGSEA. The CDR3 is 11 amino acids. V was shortened by 6 bases and J by 2 bases, with 7 bases between the two germline ends. Full variable domain (outside the CDR3, taken from reference TRBV29-1 and TRBJ1-2): SAVISQKPSRDICQRGTSLTIQCQVDSQVTMMFWYRQQPGQSLTLIATANQGSEATYESGFVIDKFPISRPNLTFSTLTVSNMSPEDSSIYLCSVGANYGYTFGSGTRLTVV.

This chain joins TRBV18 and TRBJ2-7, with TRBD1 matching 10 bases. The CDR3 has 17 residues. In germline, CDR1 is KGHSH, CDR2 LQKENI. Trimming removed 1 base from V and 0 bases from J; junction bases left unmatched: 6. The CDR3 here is CASSPLQGDRGSYEQYF. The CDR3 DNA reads TGTGCCAGCTCACCACTTCAGGGGGACAGGGGCTCCTACGAGCAGTACTTC.

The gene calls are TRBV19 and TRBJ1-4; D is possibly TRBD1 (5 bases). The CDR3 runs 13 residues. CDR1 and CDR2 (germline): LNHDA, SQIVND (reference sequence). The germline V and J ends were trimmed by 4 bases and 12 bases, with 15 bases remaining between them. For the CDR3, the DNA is TGTGCCAGTAGTACCCCCGGGGCCGTGGAACTGTTTTTT. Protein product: CASSTPGAVELFF.

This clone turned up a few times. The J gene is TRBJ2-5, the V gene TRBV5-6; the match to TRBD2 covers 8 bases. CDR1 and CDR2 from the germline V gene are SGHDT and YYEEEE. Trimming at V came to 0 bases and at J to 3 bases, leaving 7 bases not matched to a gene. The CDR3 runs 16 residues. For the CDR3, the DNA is TGTGCCAGCAGCTTGGATGTCGGGAGGGTTAAAGAGACCCAGTACTTC. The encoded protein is CASSLDVGRVKETQYF.

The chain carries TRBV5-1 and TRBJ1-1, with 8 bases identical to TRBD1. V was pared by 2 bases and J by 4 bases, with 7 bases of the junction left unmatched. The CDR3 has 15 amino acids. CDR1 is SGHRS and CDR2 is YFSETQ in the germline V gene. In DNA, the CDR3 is TGCGCCAGCAGCTTTGGGACAGGACCCGGCACTGAAGCTTTCTTT. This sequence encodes CASSFGTGPGTEAFF. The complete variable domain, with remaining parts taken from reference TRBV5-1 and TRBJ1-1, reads KAGVTQTPRYLIKTRGQQVTLSCSPISGHRSVSWYQQTPGQGLQFLFEYFSETQRNKGNFPGRFSGRQFSNSRSEMNVSTLELGDSALYLCASSFGTGPGTEAFFGQGTRLTVV.

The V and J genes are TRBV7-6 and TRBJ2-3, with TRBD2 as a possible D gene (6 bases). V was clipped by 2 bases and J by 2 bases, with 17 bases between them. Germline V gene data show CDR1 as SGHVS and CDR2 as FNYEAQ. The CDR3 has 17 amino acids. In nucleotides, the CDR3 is TGTGCCAGCAGCTTATCCCCGACGGGCGGGAACACAGATACGCAGTATTTT. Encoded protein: CASSLSPTGGNTDTQYF.

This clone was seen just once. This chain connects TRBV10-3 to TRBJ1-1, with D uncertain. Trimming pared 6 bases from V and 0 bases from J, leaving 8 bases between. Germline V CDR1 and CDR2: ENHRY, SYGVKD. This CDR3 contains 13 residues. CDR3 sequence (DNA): TGTGCCATCAGGCTGGACCTGAACACTGAAGCTTTCTTT. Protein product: CAIRLDLNTEAFF.

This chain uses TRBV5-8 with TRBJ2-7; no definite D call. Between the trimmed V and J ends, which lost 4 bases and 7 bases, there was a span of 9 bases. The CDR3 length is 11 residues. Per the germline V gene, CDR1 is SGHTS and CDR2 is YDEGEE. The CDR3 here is CASSGRPEQYF. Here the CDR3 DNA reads TGTGCCAGCAGCGGTCGACCGGAGCAGTACTTC.

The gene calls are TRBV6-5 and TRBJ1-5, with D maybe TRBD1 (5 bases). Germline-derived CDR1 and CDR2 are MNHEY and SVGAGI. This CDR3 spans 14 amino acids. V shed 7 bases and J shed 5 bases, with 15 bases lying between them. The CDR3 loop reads CASTWGVRDQPQHF. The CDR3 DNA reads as TGTGCCAGCACATGGGGGGTGAGGGATCAGCCCCAGCATTTT.

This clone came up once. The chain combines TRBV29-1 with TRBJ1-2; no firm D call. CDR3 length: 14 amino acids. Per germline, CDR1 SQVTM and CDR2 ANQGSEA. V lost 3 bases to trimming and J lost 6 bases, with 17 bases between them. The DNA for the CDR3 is TGCAGCGTTGACCGAAAGGACGTCCCCGATGGCTACACCTTC. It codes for CSVDRKDVPDGYTF.

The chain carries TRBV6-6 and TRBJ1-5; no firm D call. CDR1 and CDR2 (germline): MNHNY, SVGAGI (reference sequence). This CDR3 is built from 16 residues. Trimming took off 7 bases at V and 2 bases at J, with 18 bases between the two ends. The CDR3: CASNWAPLRGNQPQHF. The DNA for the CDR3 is TGTGCCAGCAACTGGGCCCCGTTGAGGGGCAATCAGCCCCAGCATTTT.

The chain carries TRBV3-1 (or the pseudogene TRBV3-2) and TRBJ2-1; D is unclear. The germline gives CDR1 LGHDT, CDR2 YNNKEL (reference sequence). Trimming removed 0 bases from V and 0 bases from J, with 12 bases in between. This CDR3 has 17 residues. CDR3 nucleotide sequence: TGTGCCAGCAGCCAAGAGGGCCCCAGGAGCTCCTACAATGAGCAGTTCTTC. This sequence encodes CASSQEGPRSSYNEQFF.

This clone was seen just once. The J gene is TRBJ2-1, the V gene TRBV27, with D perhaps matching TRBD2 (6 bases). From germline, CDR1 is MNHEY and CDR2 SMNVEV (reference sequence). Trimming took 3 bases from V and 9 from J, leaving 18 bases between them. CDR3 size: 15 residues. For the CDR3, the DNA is TGTGCCAGCAGTTTTACGGGAGCCGGACACGGTGAGCAGTTCTTC. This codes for CASSFTGAGHGEQFF.

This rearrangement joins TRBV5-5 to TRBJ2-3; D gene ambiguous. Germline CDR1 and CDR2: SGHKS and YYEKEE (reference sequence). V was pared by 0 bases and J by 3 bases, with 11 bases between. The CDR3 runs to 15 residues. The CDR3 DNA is TGTGCCAGCAGCTTGGGAGGATTAACGACAGATACGCAGTATTTT. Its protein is CASSLGGLTTDTQYF.

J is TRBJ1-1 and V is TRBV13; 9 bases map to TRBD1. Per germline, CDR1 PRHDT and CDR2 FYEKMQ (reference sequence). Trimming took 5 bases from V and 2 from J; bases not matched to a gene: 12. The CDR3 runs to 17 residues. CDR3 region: CASSPEDRGEVNTEAFF. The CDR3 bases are TGTGCCAGCAGCCCAGAGGACAGGGGCGAGGTAAACACTGAAGCTTTCTTT.